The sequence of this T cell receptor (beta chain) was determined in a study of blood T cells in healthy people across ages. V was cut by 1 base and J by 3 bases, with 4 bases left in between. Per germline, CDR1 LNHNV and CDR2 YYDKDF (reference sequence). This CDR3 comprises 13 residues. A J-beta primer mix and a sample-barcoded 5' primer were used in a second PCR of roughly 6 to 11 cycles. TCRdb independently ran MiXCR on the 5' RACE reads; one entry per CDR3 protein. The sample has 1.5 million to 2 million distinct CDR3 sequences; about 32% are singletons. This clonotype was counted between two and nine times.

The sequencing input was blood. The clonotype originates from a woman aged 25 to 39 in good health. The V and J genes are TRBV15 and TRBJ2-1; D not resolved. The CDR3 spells CATSRGNYNEQFF. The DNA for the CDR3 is TGTGCCACCAGCAGAGGCAACTACAATGAGCAGTTCTTC.